The next 15 T cell receptor beta chains were all read from a single sample in a study of spatial heterogeneity in lung cancer (dated by TCRdb to between 2018 and 2020). These receptors' targets are unknown. What the work shows at the level of the full study, not this receptor alone: A correlation was observed between the number of expanded intratumoral alpha and beta TCRs and the tumor nonsynonymous mutation count.

Receptor amplification or capture employed 5' RACE. Instrument on record: NextSeq 500. TCRdb reprocessed the public reads (quality trimming at Q25 with fastp, clone calling with MiXCR) and kept in-frame beta chains. When rows share a CDR3 protein, they turn into one entry using the most common DNA and genes. Recorded for this sample are approximately 12,000 distinct CDR3 sequences; 12% of them occurred a single time. The top ten clonotypes cover 10% to 15% of the sample. The time point label, as the study defines it: sample taken at primary tumor resection. Specimen: lung tumor tissue, collected at surgery. The receptors were gathered from a female donor with early-stage non-small cell lung cancer.

The chain is built from TRBV10-2 and TRBJ2-3, with D unresolved. V was clipped by 6 bases and J by 0 bases, with 16 bases between them. This CDR3 has 16 residues. Germline values: CDR1 WSHSY, CDR2 SAAADI. The CDR3 region is CASRDALLASTDTQYF. DNA of the CDR3: TGCGCCAGCAGGGACGCCCTATTGGCCAGCACAGATACGCAGTATTTT.

The table lists this clonotype with a few counts. The CDR3 coding sequence is TGTGCCAGCAGTTACTCCAGCGGATCTAATGAAAAACTGTTTTTT. Protein product: CASSYSSGSNEKLFF. V is TRBV6-5 and J is TRBJ1-4; D is undetermined. Germline assignment: CDR1 MNHEY and CDR2 SVGAGI. Trimming removed 0 bases at V and 3 bases at J, with 8 bases between. The CDR3 spans 15 residues.

This clonotype turned up a few times. The rearrangement uses TRBV7-9 and TRBJ1-2; D might be TRBD1 (5 bases). The CDR3 has 17 amino acids. The germline gives CDR1 SEHNR, CDR2 FQNEAQ (reference sequence). V was cut by 3 bases and J by 3 bases, with 20 bases left in between. CDR3 amino acids: CASSFNVRGAGYYGYTF. In DNA form, the CDR3 reads TGTGCCAGCAGCTTTAACGTCCGGGGCGCGGGCTACTATGGCTACACCTTC. The variable domain in full, completed from reference TRBV7-9 and TRBJ1-2, reads DTGVSQNPRHKITKRGQNVTFRCDPISEHNRLYWYRQTLGQGPEFLTYFQNEAQLEKSRLLSDRFSAERPKGSFSTLEIQRTEQGDSAMYLCASSFNVRGAGYYGYTFGSGTRLTVV.

The chain combines TRBV12-3 or TRBV12-4 with TRBJ2-1, with no clear D. The CDR3 runs to 15 residues. Between the trimmed V and J ends, which lost 5 bases and 2 bases, there was a span of 13 bases. CDR3 residues: CASSVALGTYNEQFF. CDR3 bases: TGTGCCAGCAGTGTGGCGTTAGGCACCTACAATGAGCAGTTCTTC.

The V gene is TRBV7-2, the J gene TRBJ2-5; 15 bases agree with TRBD2. Trimming at V came to 2 bases and at J to 5 bases, leaving 6 bases not matched to a gene. Germline loops: CDR1 SGHTA, CDR2 FQGNSA. The CDR3 consists of 17 residues. Here the CDR3 reads CASSLQGLAGGGETQYF. CDR3 in DNA: TGTGCCAGCAGCTTACAGGGACTAGCGGGAGGTGGTGAGACCCAGTACTTC.

The chain has TRBV6-5 and TRBJ1-1, with 9 positions matching TRBD1. CDR3 length: 15 residues. Germline trimming cut 6 bases from V and 4 bases from J; bases unmatched to any gene: 9. Germline CDR1 and CDR2: MNHEY and SVGAGI. In DNA form, the CDR3 reads TGTGCCAGCAGACCACCGACAGGGGGTGGCACTGAAGCTTTCTTT. Protein: CASRPPTGGGTEAFF.

This clonotype was recorded at least ten times. The chain has TRBV9 and TRBJ2-5; D uncertain. With 1 base removed from V and 1 base from J, the gap between germline ends came to 8 bases. The CDR3 contains 14 residues. Germline values: CDR1 SGDLS, CDR2 YYNGEE. The CDR3 sequence: CASSVTELQETQYF. The CDR3 DNA is TGTGCCAGCAGCGTAACGGAGCTCCAAGAGACCCAGTACTTC.

In its sample, this clonotype was seen a few times. The CDR3 bases are TGTGCCATCAGTGAGTACGGGAGCCAAACAGATACGCAGTATTTT. Its translation: CAISEYGSQTDTQYF. The chain joins TRBV10-3 to TRBJ2-3; TRBD2 is a possible D gene (6 bases). V was clipped by 1 base and J by 3 bases, with 11 bases between them. The CDR3 loop spans 15 amino acids. Looked up from germline, CDR1 is ENHRY and CDR2 is SYGVKD.

The sample holds many counts of this clonotype. J is TRBJ1-1 and V is TRBV4-2; D might be TRBD1 (5 bases). Per germline, CDR1 LGHNA and CDR2 YNFKEQ. The germline V and J ends were trimmed by 0 bases and 10 bases, with 12 bases remaining between them. The CDR3 is 13 residues long. The CDR3 nucleotides are TGTGCCAGCAGCCAAGATTGGGGTGGGGGAGCTTTCTTT. Translation: CASSQDWGGGAFF.

This clonotype was detected many times. The chain uses TRBV19 and TRBJ1-6; D uncertain. Trimming took 0 bases from V and 4 from J, leaving 10 bases between them. The germline CDR1 and CDR2 sequences are LNHDA and SQIVND (reference sequence). The CDR3 length is 16 residues. The CDR3 nucleotides are TGTGCCAGTAGTATAGAAGCCCTGGGGTATAATTCACCCCTCCACTTT. The encoded protein is CASSIEALGYNSPLHF.

The V call is TRBV7-2, the J call TRBJ2-1; D ambiguous. Germline V gives CDR1 SGHTA, CDR2 FQGNSA. The CDR3 spans 11 residues. CDR3 DNA sequence: TGTGCGTTGGCAGACTACAATGAGCAGTTCTTC. This gives the protein CALADYNEQFF.

The chain links TRBV4-2 to TRBJ1-2; a possible D gene is TRBD1 (6 bases). Germline V gene lookup returns CDR1 LGHNA and CDR2 YNFKEQ. The V end was cut by 4 bases, the J end by 8 bases, with 11 bases between. CDR3 length equals 12 residues. In nucleotides, the CDR3 is TGTGCCAGCAGCCGACAGGCCCGAGGCTACACCTTC. It translates to CASSRQARGYTF.

This clonotype was observed many times. The chain combines TRBV12-3 or TRBV12-4 with TRBJ2-7; D remains unclear. The CDR3 length is 12 residues. Between the trimmed V and J ends, which lost 1 base and 3 bases, there was a span of 4 bases. The CDR3 DNA reads as TGTGCCAGCAGTTTAGGGAGCTACGAGCAGTACTTC. Its translation: CASSLGSYEQYF.

This clonotype was counted only a few times. This chain joins TRBV13 and TRBJ2-5; no clear D. This CDR3 comprises 12 residues. Germline CDR1 PRHDT, CDR2 FYEKMQ (reference sequence). Trimming left V 0 bases short and J 9 bases short, with 8 bases between. The CDR3 bases are TGTGCCAGCAGCTTAGGATTAACTGCCCAGTACTTC. Translated, it gives CASSLGLTAQYF.

This clonotype is medium-sized in the sample. The V and J genes are TRBV10-2 and TRBJ1-1; D remains unclear. V lost 2 bases, J lost 0 bases, and 4 bases lay in between. The V gene's germline CDR1 is WSHSY and CDR2 SAAADI. This CDR3 is 13 amino acids long. This CDR3 is CASSEGLNTEAFF. For the CDR3, the DNA is TGCGCCAGCAGTGAGGGATTGAACACTGAAGCTTTCTTT.